This T cell receptor beta chain was recorded in a study of blood T cell repertoires in COVID-19. The authors' processing: Amplified reference gene primers provided the basis for estimating nucleated cell counts. This table comes from immunoSEQ multiplex PCR, and its TCRdb copy is limited to in-frame clones, with some not included. The D gene and trimming were derived from the DNA, and the V and J assignments and clone size from that table. Here the sample spans about 76,000 clones, approximately 80% being singletons. V lost 7 bases and J lost 11; bases outside the gene matches: 16. This CDR3 comprises 14 residues. Germline CDR1 reads LNHDA; CDR2 reads SQIVND (reference sequence). This clone has a handful of counts.

The V gene is TRBV19, the J gene TRBJ1-1; 7 nucleotides line up with TRBD1. The TCR sequence derives from a human donor in a cohort sampled during active COVID-19. Sequencing was performed on peripheral blood. CDR3 residues: CASTSGQAGVVAFF. The DNA of the CDR3 is TGTGCCAGTACCTCAGGACAGGCCGGGGTGGTGGCTTTCTTT.